The rows below give T cell receptor beta chains drawn from one sample of a study of blood T cell repertoires in COVID-19. Profiled with immunoSEQ multiplex PCR; TCRdb holds only in-frame clones, not every one. The table shows around 140,000 clones, with 80% to 90% occurring only once. Input material: peripheral blood. The receptor source for this set is a human donor with acute or convalescent COVID-19. The donor label of this sample is uncertain. Both conserved end residues are part of each CDR3. Each record gives: D gene, V gene, clone size, J gene, CDR3 DNA, CDR3 protein. The D gene is left open where the match is weak. Expanded clones get a size class; other rows say once, few or many, or leave the size out.

d_gene: .; v_gene: TRBV7-2; abundance: .; j_gene: TRBJ2-7; CDR3nt: TGTGCCAGCAGCTTAGCGCAGGGATTGGGCGAGCAGTACTTC; CDR3aa: CASSLAQGLGEQYF
d_gene: TRBD1; v_gene: TRBV3-1/TRBV3-2; abundance: once; j_gene: TRBJ1-4; CDR3nt: TGTGCCAGCAGCCAAGGTACAGGGGTGGTTGAAAAACTGTTTTTT; CDR3aa: CASSQGTGVVEKLFF
d_gene: TRBD1; v_gene: TRBV5-1; abundance: .; j_gene: TRBJ2-7; CDR3nt: TGCGCCAGCAGCCCCAGTTCAGGGGGCCAGGTGGAGCAGTACTTC; CDR3aa: CASSPSSGGQVEQYF
d_gene: .; v_gene: TRBV18; abundance: .; j_gene: TRBJ2-6; CDR3nt: TGTGCCAGCTCACCAATCAGGGCTGGGGCCAACGTCCTGACTTTC; CDR3aa: CASSPIRAGANVLTF
d_gene: .; v_gene: TRBV5-1; abundance: few; j_gene: TRBJ1-4; CDR3nt: TGCGCCAGCAGCCAAAATACAGGGAGAAATAATGAAAAACTGTTTTTT; CDR3aa: CASSQNTGRNNEKLFF
d_gene: .; v_gene: TRBV5-6; abundance: .; j_gene: TRBJ2-5; CDR3nt: TGTGCCAGCAGCCGATTTGGGGGGACGGAACAAGAGACCCAGTACTTC; CDR3aa: CASSRFGGTEQETQYF
d_gene: .; v_gene: TRBV19; abundance: .; j_gene: TRBJ2-7; CDR3nt: TGTGCCAGTAGTATGAGTAACATACGCGGCTACGAGCAGTACTTC; CDR3aa: CASSMSNIRGYEQYF
d_gene: TRBD2; v_gene: TRBV24-1; abundance: .; j_gene: TRBJ2-5; CDR3nt: TGTGCCACCAGTGAATCCTCTAGCGGGGATTACCAAGAGACCCAGTACTTC; CDR3aa: CATSESSSGDYQETQYF
d_gene: .; v_gene: TRBV29-1; abundance: .; j_gene: TRBJ2-2; CDR3nt: TGCAGCGTTGAAGATCTAGGTGACACCGGGGAGCTGTTTTTT; CDR3aa: CSVEDLGDTGELFF
d_gene: TRBD2; v_gene: TRBV13; abundance: .; j_gene: TRBJ2-3; CDR3nt: TGTGCCAGCAGCTTATTCGCGGGAGCGGGAAGAGATACGCAGTATTTT; CDR3aa: CASSLFAGAGRDTQYF
d_gene: .; v_gene: TRBV11-2; abundance: .; j_gene: TRBJ1-1; CDR3nt: TGTGCCAGCAGCTTATCCTCGACAGGAATGAACACTGAAGCTTTCTTT; CDR3aa: CASSLSSTGMNTEAFF
d_gene: .; v_gene: TRBV5-8; abundance: .; j_gene: TRBJ1-5; CDR3nt: TGTGCCAGCAGTGGGGGGGATCAGCCCCAGCATTTT; CDR3aa: CASSGGDQPQHF
d_gene: .; v_gene: TRBV6-5; abundance: .; j_gene: TRBJ1-4; CDR3nt: TGTGCCAGCAGTTACTTCGCCCAGGGTGAAAAACTGTTTTTT; CDR3aa: CASSYFAQGEKLFF
d_gene: .; v_gene: TRBV7-8; abundance: .; j_gene: TRBJ2-5; CDR3nt: TGTGCCAGCAGCCAAAACGGAGAGACCCAGTACTTC; CDR3aa: CASSQNGETQYF
d_gene: .; v_gene: TRBV9; abundance: once; j_gene: TRBJ1-3; CDR3nt: TGTGCCAGCAGCGTAGCCCTACAGGGAATCGCTGGAAACACCATATATTTT; CDR3aa: CASSVALQGIAGNTIYF
d_gene: TRBD2; v_gene: TRBV5-6; abundance: .; j_gene: TRBJ2-7; CDR3nt: TGTGCCAGCAGCCCCGCCCGGCGGGGGACCTCCTACGAGCAGTACTTC; CDR3aa: CASSPARRGTSYEQYF
d_gene: .; v_gene: TRBV6-2/TRBV6-3; abundance: .; j_gene: TRBJ1-2; CDR3nt: TGTGCCAGCAGTAACCAACAGGGTTTGAGGTATGGCTACACCTTC; CDR3aa: CASSNQQGLRYGYTF
d_gene: .; v_gene: TRBV2; abundance: .; j_gene: TRBJ1-1; CDR3nt: TGTGCCAGCAGTGCAGCTATGAACACTGAAGCTTTCTTT; CDR3aa: CASSAAMNTEAFF
d_gene: TRBD2; v_gene: TRBV24-1; abundance: .; j_gene: TRBJ2-1; CDR3nt: TGTGCCACCACTGCAGCGGGAGGCCACAATGAGCAGTTCTTC; CDR3aa: CATTAAGGHNEQFF
d_gene: .; v_gene: TRBV18; abundance: .; j_gene: TRBJ1-5; CDR3nt: TGTGCCAGCTCACCGGCGGATAGCAATCAGCCCCAGCATTTT; CDR3aa: CASSPADSNQPQHF
d_gene: TRBD2; v_gene: TRBV3-1/TRBV3-2; abundance: .; j_gene: TRBJ2-4; CDR3nt: TGTGCCAGCAGTCAACTAGCGGGGCAAAACATTCAGTACTTC; CDR3aa: CASSQLAGQNIQYF
d_gene: TRBD2; v_gene: TRBV2; abundance: .; j_gene: TRBJ2-1; CDR3nt: TGTGCCAGCAGTGTGGGTACGGGAGGGCCCTCTGAGCAGTTCTTC; CDR3aa: CASSVGTGGPSEQFF
d_gene: TRBD1; v_gene: TRBV7-3; abundance: once; j_gene: TRBJ1-2; CDR3nt: TGTGCCAGCAGCCCCCAGGGGGCGGATAACTATGGCTACACCTTC; CDR3aa: CASSPQGADNYGYTF